These 16 T cell receptor beta chains originate from one sample sequenced in a study of T cell responses to AZD1222 COVID-19 vaccine. Assay used: immunoSEQ multiplex PCR; TCRdb lists only in-frame clones, some missing. The data contain about 110,000 clones, under 90% of them singletons. The sequencing used peripheral blood, collected on day 0 of AZD1222 vaccination. The receptors stem from an adult in good health.

This sequence joins TRBV3-1 (or the pseudogene TRBV3-2) and TRBJ1-3; D call uncertain. Trimming removed 3 bases from V and 3 bases from J, with 18 bases in between. The germline V gene encodes CDR1 LGHDT and CDR2 YNNKEL (reference sequence). The CDR3 loop spans 17 amino acids. In nucleotides, the CDR3 is TGTGCCAGCAGCCATCCGAGAGCAGGCGGGGATGGAAACACCATATATTTT. It codes for CASSHPRAGGDGNTIYF.

The gene calls are TRBV5-6 and TRBJ2-1; D perhaps matches TRBD2 (6 bases). Trimming cost V 1 base and J 5 bases, with 16 bases left between them. There are 16 residues in the CDR3. CDR1 and CDR2 from the germline V gene are SGHDT and YYEEEE. CDR3 sequence (DNA): TGTGCCAGCAGCTTGAGTTATGGTGGAGGGCACAATGAGCAGTTCTTC. Translating gives CASSLSYGGGHNEQFF.

This clone was detected only a few times. V gene TRBV13 combines with J gene TRBJ1-4; D may be TRBD1 (6 bases). V gave up 4 bases and J gave up 2 bases, with 11 bases separating them. CDR1 PRHDT and CDR2 FYEKMQ come from the germline V gene (reference sequence). CDR3 length equals 15 residues. Here the CDR3 DNA reads TGTGCCAGCAGCTCGAACCAGGGGACTAATGAAAAACTGTTTTTT. Translation: CASSSNQGTNEKLFF.

This chain uses TRBV6-5 with TRBJ1-3; D unclear. From germline, CDR1 is MNHEY and CDR2 SVGAGI. The CDR3 has 16 amino acids. Trimming took 0 bases from V and 2 from J, leaving 11 bases between them. The CDR3, as DNA: TGTGCCAGCAGTTACTCTAGGGAGATAACTGGAAACACCATATATTTT. Translation gives CASSYSREITGNTIYF.

V gene TRBV10-3 combines with J gene TRBJ2-2; 7 nucleotides line up with TRBD2. The CDR3 extends over 19 amino acids. The V gene's germline CDR1 is ENHRY and CDR2 SYGVKD. Germline trimming cut 0 bases from V and 3 bases from J; bases unmatched to any gene: 13. CDR3 sequence reads: CAISESFPGLVLDTGELFF. The CDR3 DNA follows: TGTGCCATCAGTGAGTCATTTCCCGGACTAGTATTGGACACCGGGGAGCTGTTTTTT.

The chain links TRBV5-6 to TRBJ1-2; D is unresolved. Germline CDR1 is SGHDT and CDR2 is YYEEEE. Between the trimmed V and J ends, which lost 2 bases and 5 bases, there was a span of 4 bases. The CDR3 runs 11 residues. CDR3 in amino acids: CASSLGYGYTF. In nucleotides, the CDR3 is TGTGCCAGCAGCTTAGGATATGGCTACACCTTC. Using reference TRBV5-6 and TRBJ1-2 for the parts outside the CDR3, the full variable domain is DAGVTQSPTHLIKTRGQQVTLRCSPKSGHDTVSWYQQALGQGPQFIFQYYEEEERQRGNFPDRFSGHQFPNYSSELNVNALLLGDSALYLCASSLGYGYTFGSGTRLTVV.

This clone was counted once. This sequence joins TRBV28 and TRBJ2-7; 7 nucleotides agree with TRBD2. Germline CDR1 and CDR2: MDHEN and SYDVKM. The CDR3 spans 14 residues. V trimming: 5 bases; J trimming: 4 bases; junction bases outside the gene matches: 8. The CDR3: CASSGVSSGYEQYF. CDR3 nucleotide sequence: TGTGCCAGCAGTGGGGTGTCTAGCGGTTACGAGCAGTACTTC.

This chain links TRBV5-1 with TRBJ2-1; TRBD1 might be the D (6 bases). Germline V CDR1 and CDR2: SGHRS, YFSETQ. The CDR3 extends over 15 amino acids. V lost 0 bases and J 6 bases, leaving 13 bases between the germline ends. This CDR3 reads CASSLALGALNEQFF. The DNA for the CDR3 is TGCGCCAGCAGCTTGGCCTTGGGGGCCCTCAATGAGCAGTTCTTC.

This chain links TRBV19 with TRBJ2-7; 7 nucleotides agree with TRBD1. Trimming took 4 bases from V and 0 from J; bases not matched to a gene: 9. The germline V gene encodes CDR1 LNHDA and CDR2 SQIVND (reference sequence). The CDR3 covers 16 residues. CDR3 coding DNA: TGTGCCAGTAGTAGGACCCCGGGACAGAGCTCCTACGAGCAGTACTTC. It codes for CASSRTPGQSSYEQYF.

The chain joins TRBV19 to TRBJ2-2; perhaps TRBD1 as D (6 bases). Germline V lookup: CDR1 LNHDA, CDR2 SQIVND (reference sequence). This CDR3 is 15 amino acids long. The V and J ends lost 5 bases and 0 bases respectively, with 10 bases between them. CDR3 loop: CASSAPGANTGELFF. CDR3 DNA: TGTGCCAGTAGTGCCCCAGGGGCGAACACCGGGGAGCTGTTTTTT.

The chain is built from TRBV7-2 and TRBJ2-3; the match to TRBD1 covers 7 bases. CDR3 length equals 19 residues. V trimming: 5 bases; J trimming: 4 bases; junction bases outside the gene matches: 21. Germline lookup yields CDR1 SGHTA and CDR2 FQGNSA. CDR3 sequence (DNA): TGTGCCAGCAGCCCCTCTGACAGGGCCCTTCCTGTCTCCGCAGATACGCAGTATTTT. Its translation is CASSPSDRALPVSADTQYF.

This clone was detected once. The chain links TRBV10-3 to TRBJ2-3; D might be TRBD1 (7 bases). The germline V and J ends were trimmed by 4 bases and 0 bases, with 17 bases remaining between them. The CDR3 is made up of 17 amino acids. Germline assignment: CDR1 ENHRY and CDR2 SYGVKD. The DNA of the CDR3 is TGTGCCATCAGTGGACAGGGCGGGGTCGACAGCACAGATACGCAGTATTTT. This sequence encodes CAISGQGGVDSTDTQYF.

The V gene is TRBV6-1, the J gene TRBJ1-5, with D uncertain. Trimming shortened V by 3 bases and J by 3 bases, and 12 bases separated the two germline ends. The CDR3 consists of 15 residues. Per the germline V gene, CDR1 is MNHNS and CDR2 is SASEGT. The CDR3 reads CASSDGSLINQPQHF. The CDR3 DNA is TGTGCCAGCAGTGACGGATCCCTGATCAATCAGCCCCAGCATTTT.

The chain employs TRBV27 and TRBJ2-1; 10 positions agree with TRBD2. This CDR3 spans 16 amino acids. The germline gives CDR1 MNHEY, CDR2 SMNVEV (reference sequence). Losses at the gene ends were 4 bases for V and 8 bases for J; bases not matched to a gene: 11. The CDR3 loop reads CASSSLGLAVADEQFF. The CDR3 DNA reads as TGTGCCAGCAGTTCCCTCGGACTAGCGGTGGCGGATGAGCAGTTCTTC.

The CDR3 coding sequence is TGTGCCAGCAGCTTAGAAGGGGGGCAGCCCCAGCATTTT. Translating it yields CASSLEGGQPQHF. The V gene is TRBV7-8, the J gene TRBJ1-5; D may be TRBD1 (6 bases). The CDR3 extends over 13 amino acids. Trimming took 1 base from V and 7 from J, leaving 8 bases between them. Germline V gene lookup returns CDR1 SGHVS and CDR2 FQNEAQ.

This chain joins TRBV19 and TRBJ1-3; TRBD1 is a possible D gene (6 bases). CDR1 is LNHDA and CDR2 is SQIVND in the germline V gene (reference sequence). The length of the CDR3 is 15 residues. V was trimmed by 3 bases and J by 0 bases, leaving 9 bases between them. The CDR3 loop reads CASSIGRGSGNTIYF. Written as DNA, the CDR3 is TGTGCCAGTAGTATTGGCAGGGGCTCTGGAAACACCATATATTTT.